Listed below are T cell receptor beta chains from one sample, sequenced in a study of blood T cell repertoires in COVID-19. Assay used: immunoSEQ multiplex PCR; TCRdb lists only in-frame clones, some missing. The sample has about 88,000 clones, about 90% seen once. Material for sequencing was peripheral blood. Every receptor here comes from a male donor with acute or convalescent COVID-19. Each CDR3 is given with its conserved first and last residue. D genes are given only for firm matches.

j_call d_call v_call cdr3_aa
TRBJ2-7 . TRBV11-2 CASSLDLVDSRSYEQYF
TRBJ2-3 . TRBV6-5 CASRQGYITDTQYF
TRBJ1-1 TRBD1 TRBV18 CASSLPTGSTEAFF
TRBJ2-7 . TRBV28 CASSSSVEQYF
TRBJ2-3 TRBD1 TRBV9 CASSVGGRGLTDTQYF
TRBJ1-3 . TRBV30 CAWSSGAGNTIYF
TRBJ2-7 TRBD1 TRBV5-1 CASRHRDSFREQYF
TRBJ1-1 TRBD1 TRBV13 CASSWHQGAEAFF
TRBJ1-1 . TRBV18 CASSQGGDTEAFF
TRBJ2-3 TRBD2 TRBV6-5 CASTSGPTHTQYF
TRBJ1-2 TRBD1 TRBV19 CASSSGQVEGGYTF
TRBJ1-5 . TRBV3-1/TRBV3-2 CASSQGLQGGQPQHF
TRBJ2-5 . TRBV5-5 CASSWGEGKETQYF
TRBJ2-1 . TRBV14 CASSQEILLDNEQFF
TRBJ2-3 TRBD2 TRBV6-1 CASSERWGGTDTQYF
TRBJ2-1 TRBD2 TRBV4-1 CASSREVGLADEQFF
TRBJ1-5 TRBD1 TRBV6-7 CASSFAGQGTEPQHF
TRBJ1-2 . TRBV7-9 CASHRDTLGDYGYTF
TRBJ2-5 . TRBV3-1/TRBV3-2 CASSQRGGKETQYF
TRBJ2-5 TRBD1 TRBV6-5 CAIRTGGQETQYF
TRBJ1-2 TRBD1 TRBV29-1 CSVGGTGGNYGYTF
TRBJ1-1 . TRBV10-3 CAIRSRQNTEAFF
TRBJ2-7 . TRBV7-9 CASSPQDGAYEQYF
TRBJ2-7 . TRBV18 CASSLGLTYEQYF
TRBJ2-6 . TRBV29-1 CSVEDNSGANVLTF
TRBJ1-2 TRBD1 TRBV30 CAWTSTGDGYTF
TRBJ1-4 TRBD1 TRBV27 CASSGGQGREKLFF
TRBJ2-1 TRBD2 TRBV24-1 CATSDPLAGGRSYNEQFF
TRBJ1-4 . TRBV6-5 CASSRQEREKLFF
TRBJ2-7 . TRBV19 CASSISGTTYEQYF
TRBJ2-5 TRBD1 TRBV5-6 CASSLPTGGAETQYF
TRBJ1-1 TRBD1 TRBV6-4 CASSEQGSDTEAFF
TRBJ2-7 TRBD1 TRBV6-6 CASRQGQGSYEQYF
TRBJ2-1 TRBD2 TRBV3-1/TRBV3-2 CASSLSGDDYNEQFF
TRBJ1-1 . TRBV3-1/TRBV3-2 CASSTLDGGPAFF
TRBJ1-4 . TRBV3-1/TRBV3-2 CASSLVATNEKLFF
TRBJ2-7 TRBD1 TRBV6-5 CASSPEGTGTSGGYF
TRBJ2-4 TRBD1 TRBV19 CASSILGGAAKNIQYF
TRBJ1-1 TRBD1 TRBV28 CASSRQGVSTEAFF
TRBJ2-3 . TRBV2 CASSEMVRSYSSTDTQYF
TRBJ1-3 . TRBV6-1 CASSEPWEGSGNTIYF
TRBJ2-7 . TRBV5-4 CASVGPDSYEQYF
TRBJ2-3 TRBD2 TRBV6-2/TRBV6-3 CASSYSSRGAGSTDTQYF
TRBJ1-1 . TRBV19 CASSPGDAKNTEAFF
TRBJ1-2 . TRBV19 CASSTTGDSDGYTF
TRBJ2-3 . TRBV9 CASSVATDTQYF
TRBJ1-5 TRBD1 TRBV6-5 CASSGQATSNQPQHF
TRBJ1-4 . TRBV6-6 CASSQGEKLFF
TRBJ1-2 TRBD1 TRBV7-2 CASSAISIQGRFGYTF
TRBJ1-5 TRBD1 TRBV19 CASSPSQGAGNQPQHF
TRBJ1-1 . TRBV20-1 CSAPGTLEAFF
TRBJ2-3 . TRBV7-2 CASSLGVGGDTDTQYF
TRBJ1-2 TRBD1 TRBV30 CAWSPGQSVGYTF
TRBJ2-5 . TRBV20-1 CSAGTKETQYF
TRBJ1-6 . TRBV5-8 CASSLGRYNSPLHF
TRBJ1-3 . TRBV3-1/TRBV3-2 CASSQRQDPGNTIYF